Listed below are T cell receptor beta chains from one sample, sequenced in a study of Graves' ophthalmopathy and Graves' hyperthyroidism. MiXCR was run by TCRdb on the multiplex PCR reads, yielding one entry per CDR3 protein. This repertoire shows over 200,000 distinct CDR3 sequences, just under 30% found once; its top ten account for approximately 9%. Material: peripheral blood. These receptors were taken from a man between 45 and 60 years old with Graves' ophthalmopathy. Each CDR3 is given with its conserved first and last residue. The order of the fields is V gene, clone size, J gene, D gene, CDR3 DNA, CDR3 protein. D genes are given only for firm matches. Only some rows state a clone size, as once, few, many or a class for expanded clones.

V gene: TRBV28
clone size: many
J gene: TRBJ2-2
D gene: TRBD2
CDR3 DNA: TGTGCCAGCAGTTTTGGGGACTACCCGACCGGGGAGCTGTTTTTT
CDR3 protein: CASSFGDYPTGELFF

V gene: TRBV7-3
clone size: many
J gene: TRBJ2-5
D gene: .
CDR3 DNA: TGTGCCAGCAGCTTATGGCCAGGGGGAGGAGAGACCCAGTACTTC
CDR3 protein: CASSLWPGGGETQYF

V gene: TRBV12-3/TRBV12-4
clone size: .
J gene: TRBJ1-1
D gene: .
CDR3 DNA: TGTGCCAGCAGTGAATTTGATGCAGGGGTTAACACTGAAGCTTTCTTT
CDR3 protein: CASSEFDAGVNTEAFF

V gene: TRBV7-9
clone size: many
J gene: TRBJ1-2
D gene: .
CDR3 DNA: TGTGCCAGCAGCTTAGGAGGGAGCTATGGCTACACCTTC
CDR3 protein: CASSLGGSYGYTF

V gene: TRBV7-2
clone size: .
J gene: TRBJ2-5
D gene: TRBD2
CDR3 DNA: TGTGCCAGCAGCACGCAACTAGCGGGAGAACAGACCCAGTACTTC
CDR3 protein: CASSTQLAGEQTQYF

V gene: TRBV19
clone size: many
J gene: TRBJ1-3
D gene: TRBD1
CDR3 DNA: TGTGCCAGTAGTACTGGACAGGGGGCTGGAAACACCATATATTTT
CDR3 protein: CASSTGQGAGNTIYF

V gene: TRBV6-5
clone size: many
J gene: TRBJ2-5
D gene: .
CDR3 DNA: TGTGCCAGCAGACAGACTGTGCAAGAGACCCAGTACTTC
CDR3 protein: CASRQTVQETQYF

V gene: TRBV20-1
clone size: many
J gene: TRBJ1-2
D gene: TRBD1
CDR3 DNA: TGCAGTGCTAGTACAGGGGGCGGTGGCTACACCTTC
CDR3 protein: CSASTGGGGYTF

V gene: TRBV6-5
clone size: few
J gene: TRBJ1-1
D gene: .
CDR3 DNA: TGTGCCAGCATCGGGACGGTTAACACTGAAGCTTTCTTT
CDR3 protein: CASIGTVNTEAFF

V gene: TRBV2
clone size: many
J gene: TRBJ2-7
D gene: .
CDR3 DNA: TGTGCCAGCATTGCCGCCCCAGGTACTTACGAGCAGTACTTC
CDR3 protein: CASIAAPGTYEQYF

V gene: TRBV27
clone size: many
J gene: TRBJ1-1
D gene: .
CDR3 DNA: TGTGCCAGCAGTTCGGTCGTCATGTCGGGCGGAGCCCACACTGAAGCTTTCTTT
CDR3 protein: CASSSVVMSGGAHTEAFF

V gene: TRBV7-2
clone size: many
J gene: TRBJ1-5
D gene: TRBD1
CDR3 DNA: TGTGCCAGCAGCTCCCCCGGACAGGGCATCGCCCAGCATTTT
CDR3 protein: CASSSPGQGIAQHF

V gene: TRBV25-1
clone size: many
J gene: TRBJ2-5
D gene: .
CDR3 DNA: TGTGCCAGCAGATCTGAAGGGGAGACCCAGTACTTC
CDR3 protein: CASRSEGETQYF

V gene: TRBV10-1
clone size: .
J gene: TRBJ2-2
D gene: .
CDR3 DNA: TGCGCCAGCAGTGGACAGTCGAACACCGGGGAGCTGTTTTTT
CDR3 protein: CASSGQSNTGELFF

V gene: TRBV20-1
clone size: many
J gene: TRBJ2-4
D gene: TRBD1
CDR3 DNA: TGCAGTGCTAGATTGGGACAGTTTTCTGGGGCCAAAAACATTCAGTACTTC
CDR3 protein: CSARLGQFSGAKNIQYF

V gene: TRBV20-1
clone size: many
J gene: TRBJ1-5
D gene: .
CDR3 DNA: TGCAGTGCTAGAGGAGTAGGGCGAGGTCAGCCCCAGCATTTT
CDR3 protein: CSARGVGRGQPQHF

V gene: TRBV6-2/TRBV6-3
clone size: once
J gene: TRBJ1-2
D gene: TRBD1
CDR3 DNA: TGTGCCAGCAGACCGGGACAGGATGGCTACACCTTC
CDR3 protein: CASRPGQDGYTF

V gene: TRBV28
clone size: many
J gene: TRBJ2-7
D gene: .
CDR3 DNA: TGTGCCAGCAGTTTACCCACCTACGAGCAGTACTTC
CDR3 protein: CASSLPTYEQYF

V gene: TRBV27
clone size: .
J gene: TRBJ1-6
D gene: TRBD1
CDR3 DNA: TGTGCCAGCAGTCGGACAGGGGTAGACCTATGGAATTCACCCCTCCACTTT
CDR3 protein: CASSRTGVDLWNSPLHF

V gene: TRBV30
clone size: many
J gene: TRBJ1-6
D gene: .
CDR3 DNA: TGTGCCTGGAGTGGAGGCGGCTCACCCCTCCACTTT
CDR3 protein: CAWSGGGSPLHF

V gene: TRBV6-1
clone size: .
J gene: TRBJ1-2
D gene: .
CDR3 DNA: TGTGCCAGCAGGCCGGTACAGGGCTATGGCTACACCTTC
CDR3 protein: CASRPVQGYGYTF

V gene: TRBV11-1
clone size: .
J gene: TRBJ1-1
D gene: .
CDR3 DNA: TGTGCCAGCAGCTTAGGAAGGGGGTCGAACACTGAAGCTTTCTTT
CDR3 protein: CASSLGRGSNTEAFF

V gene: TRBV28
clone size: many
J gene: TRBJ2-7
D gene: TRBD2
CDR3 DNA: TGTGCCACCAGCTCGGGGGGGGCCCAACTCTACGAGCAGTACTTC
CDR3 protein: CATSSGGAQLYEQYF

V gene: TRBV10-3
clone size: many
J gene: TRBJ2-2
D gene: TRBD2
CDR3 DNA: TGTGCCAGTAGGACTAGCGGGAACACCGGGGAGCTGTTTTTT
CDR3 protein: CASRTSGNTGELFF

V gene: TRBV12-3/TRBV12-4
clone size: once
J gene: TRBJ1-2
D gene: TRBD1
CDR3 DNA: TGTGCCAGCAGCTCCGGGACAGGGGCGTTGGATGGCTACACCTTC
CDR3 protein: CASSSGTGALDGYTF

V gene: TRBV19
clone size: many
J gene: TRBJ1-6
D gene: TRBD1
CDR3 DNA: TGTGCCAGTAGTATTTTTGGGACAGGAATTAATTCACCCCTCCACTTT
CDR3 protein: CASSIFGTGINSPLHF